This TCR beta chain was sequenced in a study of blood T cells in healthy people across ages. Points from the study as a whole: Unsorted PBMC material precluded a definitive naive versus antigen-experienced comparison.

In regard to this clonotype: Its antigen remains unknown.

It was with a sample-barcoded 5' primer and a J-beta primer mix that a second PCR of roughly 7 to 12 cycles was run. MiXCR, run by TCRdb on the 5' RACE reads, gives a single entry per CDR3 protein. The top ten clones hold approximately 2% of a sample with 1.5 million to 2 million distinct CDR3 sequences, about 50% of them seen once. Trimming cost V 10 bases and J 4 bases; bases outside gene matches: 11. The germline V gene has CDR1 KGHDR and CDR2 SFDVKD. The CDR3 runs 15 residues. V and J are TRBV24-1 and TRBJ2-2; 7 bases map to TRBD2. The TCR originated in a woman in her 40s in good health. The material sequenced was blood. CDR3 DNA: TGTGCCACGAGGAATACGGGGGGAGTCACCGGGGAGCTGTTTTTT. The encoded protein is CATRNTGGVTGELFF.